Below are 29 T cell receptor beta chains sequenced from a single sample in a study of cytomegalovirus exposure and HLA in healthy donors. Primers for the PCR totalled 60 Vbeta and 13 Jbeta. Generated by immunoSEQ multiplex PCR, the TCRdb table keeps only in-frame clones and is missing some. The sample holds some 94,000 clones, approximately 71% seen once. The specimen sequenced was PBMCs. The source of these receptors is a man aged 50-60 years in good health and CMV-seronegative.

The table lists this clone with a count of one. The chain links TRBV30 to TRBJ2-3; D may be TRBD2 (6 bases). Germline V gene data show CDR1 as GTSNPN and CDR2 as SVGIG (reference sequence). Trimming removed 4 bases at V and 3 bases at J, with 14 bases between. This CDR3 is built from 14 residues. For the CDR3, the DNA is TGTGCCTGGAAATTTGGGGGGACGACAGATACGCAGTATTTT. This encodes CAWKFGGTTDTQYF.

The chain couples TRBV5-6 to TRBJ2-3; maybe TRBD1 (6 bases). V lost 4 bases and J lost 2, with 14 bases in between. Germline loops: CDR1 SGHDT, CDR2 YYEEEE. The CDR3 has 15 residues. The CDR3 sequence is CASSGRQVYTDTQYF. CDR3 nucleotide sequence: TGTGCCAGCAGCGGCCGACAGGTTTACACAGATACGCAGTATTTT.

The J gene is TRBJ2-2, the V gene TRBV14, with D tentatively TRBD2 (6 bases). Trimming took 1 base from V and 3 from J, leaving 12 bases between them. Germline lookup yields CDR1 SGHDN and CDR2 FVKESK. The CDR3 loop spans 16 amino acids. CDR3 loop: CASSQVGGMDTGELFF. Here the CDR3 DNA reads TGTGCCAGCAGCCAAGTCGGGGGAATGGACACCGGGGAGCTGTTTTTT.

The chain uses TRBV5-1 and TRBJ2-1; TRBD2 matches at 7 bases. Germline loops: CDR1 SGHRS, CDR2 YFSETQ. The CDR3 sequence is 15 residues long. Unmatched junction bases numbered 4, after V lost 0 bases and J lost 4 bases. The CDR3 DNA reads TGCGCCAGCAGCTTGGTAGGGGAGGGATACAATGAGCAGTTCTTC. It yields the protein CASSLVGEGYNEQFF.

Only one count was recorded for this clone. V gene TRBV5-6 combines with J gene TRBJ1-1, with TRBD1 as a possible D gene (6 bases). V was pared by 6 bases and J by 1 base, with 10 bases between. Germline V CDR1 and CDR2: SGHDT, YYEEEE. CDR3 size: 13 residues. CDR3: CASIQGPNTEAFF. Here the CDR3 DNA reads TGTGCCAGCATCCAGGGGCCGAACACTGAAGCTTTCTTT. Full variable domain (outside the CDR3, taken from reference TRBV5-6 and TRBJ1-1): DAGVTQSPTHLIKTRGQQVTLRCSPKSGHDTVSWYQQALGQGPQFIFQYYEEEERQRGNFPDRFSGHQFPNYSSELNVNALLLGDSALYLCASIQGPNTEAFFGQGTRLTVV.

This chain connects TRBV19 to TRBJ2-6, with TRBD2 matching 13 bases. The CDR3 has 20 residues. Germline assignment: CDR1 LNHDA and CDR2 SQIVND (reference sequence). V shed 9 bases and J 4 bases; nucleotides not matched to a gene: 18. CDR3: CASLARYTGTSGIGANVLTF. The CDR3 nucleotides are TGTGCCAGCCTCGCCCGTTACACCGGGACTAGCGGGATAGGGGCCAACGTCCTGACTTTC. The whole variable domain, remainder taken from reference TRBV19 and TRBJ2-6, is DGGITQSPKYLFRKEGQNVTLSCEQNLNHDAMYWYRQDPGQGLRLIYYSQIVNDFQKGDIAEGYSVSREKKESFPLTVTSAQKNPTAFYLCASLARYTGTSGIGANVLTFGAGSRLTVL.

The chain recombines TRBV6-5 with TRBJ2-7; 8 positions match TRBD1. CDR1 is MNHEY, CDR2 SVGAGI, per germline. This CDR3 is 15 amino acids long. Losses at the gene ends were 6 bases for V and 0 bases for J; bases not matched to a gene: 7. The CDR3 sequence: CASRRNRGSSYEQYF. The CDR3 DNA follows: TGTGCCAGCAGGAGGAACAGGGGGAGCTCCTACGAGCAGTACTTC.

The rearrangement joins TRBV5-4 to TRBJ2-1; 15 nucleotides align to TRBD2. Unmatched junction bases numbered 3, after V lost 4 bases and J lost 4 bases. CDR1 SGHNT and CDR2 YYREEE come from the germline V gene (reference sequence). CDR3 size: 16 residues. The CDR3 nucleotides are TGTGCCAGCAGCCCCGGGACTAGCGGGAGGTACAATGAGCAGTTCTTC. As protein: CASSPGTSGRYNEQFF.

The CDR3 DNA is TGTGCCAGCAGCCCATACCGGGACAGTAACAATGAGCAGTTCTTC. Translated: CASSPYRDSNNEQFF. This chain links TRBV7-3 with TRBJ2-1, with 7 bases aligning to TRBD1. Germline CDR1 SGHTA, CDR2 FQGTGA. V lost 5 bases and J lost 5; bases outside the gene matches: 9. The CDR3 is made up of 15 amino acids. Full variable domain (remainder filled in from reference TRBV7-3 and TRBJ2-1): GAGVSQTPSNKVTEKGKYVELRCDPISGHTALYWYRQSLGQGPEFLIYFQGTGAADDSGLPNDRFFAVRPEGSVSTLKIQRTERGDSAVYLCASSPYRDSNNEQFFGPGTRLTVL.

The rearrangement uses TRBV9 and TRBJ2-2, with D perhaps matching TRBD1 (5 bases). CDR1 and CDR2 from the germline V gene are SGDLS and YYNGEE. Trimming removed 0 bases from V and 6 bases from J, with 12 bases in between. The length of the CDR3 is 15 residues. In DNA form, the CDR3 reads TGTGCCAGCAGCGTAGGGTGGGGCGTGGCCGGGGAGCTGTTTTTT. Protein: CASSVGWGVAGELFF.

This rearrangement joins TRBV7-2 to TRBJ2-7; D might be TRBD2 (6 bases). The CDR3 extends over 13 amino acids. The V end lost 5 bases, the J end lost 3 bases, and 11 bases lay between the germline ends. Germline CDR1 and CDR2: SGHTA and FQGNSA. The DNA for the CDR3 is TGTGCCAGCAGCGGGACTCCAGTCTACGAGCAGTACTTC. It is translated as CASSGTPVYEQYF.

For this clone: Relative to the germline gene, one junction end is altered; a read error may explain this. The chain couples TRBV5-1 to TRBJ1-1; 8 nucleotides align to TRBD1. The CDR3 extends over 15 amino acids. Germline V gene sequence: CDR1 SGHRS, CDR2 YFSETQ. The CDR3 is CASCLADRANTEAFF. CDR3 sequence (DNA): TGCGCCAGCTGCTTGGCGGACAGGGCGAACACTGAAGCTTTCTTT. Using reference TRBV5-1 and TRBJ1-1 for the parts outside the CDR3, the full variable domain is KAGVTQTPRYLIKTRGQQVTLSCSPISGHRSVSWYQQTPGQGLQFLFEYFSETQRNKGNFPGRFSGRQFSNSRSEMNVSTLELGDSALYLCASCLADRANTEAFFGQGTRLTVV.

This clone was seen more than once but under ten times. The chain carries TRBV4-3 and TRBJ2-1; 11 bases map to TRBD2. The CDR3 runs to 16 residues. Germline loops: CDR1 LGHNA, CDR2 YSLEER. J lost 9 bases, V lost 0 bases, and 7 bases had no gene match. This CDR3 reads CASSQDRLAGLSEQFF. CDR3 bases: TGCGCCAGCAGCCAAGATCGACTAGCGGGACTGTCTGAGCAGTTCTTC.

This clone turned up a few times. The rearrangement links TRBV4-3 to TRBJ2-7, with D possibly TRBD1 on 6 matching bases. Trimming took 3 bases from V and 0 from J, leaving 15 bases between them. The germline V gene has CDR1 LGHNA and CDR2 YSLEER. This CDR3 has 16 residues. The CDR3 region is CASSQGDRTDSYEQYF. CDR3 in DNA: TGCGCCAGCAGCCAGGGGGACCGGACAGACTCCTACGAGCAGTACTTC.

In its sample, this clone was seen a few times. The chain uses TRBV4-2 and TRBJ2-5, with TRBD2 matching 14 bases. The CDR3 runs to 18 residues. With V trimmed by 5 bases and J by 5 bases, 13 bases remained unmatched. Looked up from germline, CDR1 is LGHNA and CDR2 is YNFKEQ. CDR3 in DNA: TGTGCCAGCAGCATAACGACTAGCGGGAGGGAGGTGAGGGAGACCCAGTACTTC. This codes for CASSITTSGREVRETQYF.

The chain couples TRBV18 to TRBJ2-7, with a weak D call TRBD1 (5 bases). The V and J ends lost 4 bases and 3 bases respectively, with 10 bases between them. The germline V gene encodes CDR1 KGHSH and CDR2 LQKENI. The CDR3 has 13 residues. The CDR3 DNA reads TGTGCCAGCTCACGTCAGGGTCTCTACGAGCAGTACGTC. Its protein product is CASSRQGLYEQYV.

V is TRBV2 and J is TRBJ1-5, with 7 bases matching TRBD1. Losses at the gene ends were 10 bases for V and 4 bases for J; bases not matched to a gene: 4. Germline values: CDR1 SNHLY, CDR2 FYNNEI. The CDR3 is 12 residues long. The DNA for the CDR3 is TGTGCCACCTCGACAGGGAATCAGCCCCAGCATTTT. It encodes CATSTGNQPQHF.

The table lists this clone with a few counts. J is TRBJ1-1 and V is TRBV19; D unclear. Germline V gene sequence: CDR1 LNHDA, CDR2 SQIVND (reference sequence). The CDR3 loop spans 13 amino acids. V lost 3 bases to trimming and J lost 7 bases, with 12 bases between them. CDR3 loop: CASSIVPGNEAFF. In nucleotides, the CDR3 is TGTGCCAGTAGTATCGTCCCCGGGAATGAAGCTTTCTTT. Full variable domain (missing parts from reference TRBV19 and TRBJ1-1): DGGITQSPKYLFRKEGQNVTLSCEQNLNHDAMYWYRQDPGQGLRLIYYSQIVNDFQKGDIAEGYSVSREKKESFPLTVTSAQKNPTAFYLCASSIVPGNEAFFGQGTRLTVV.

This clone was seen only a few times. The genes are TRBV11-2 and TRBJ1-4, with D unresolved. Germline lookup yields CDR1 SGHAT and CDR2 FQNNGV. The CDR3 is made up of 15 amino acids. V shed 2 bases and J shed 7 bases, with 14 bases lying between them. The CDR3 reads CASSLPFSRGEKLFF. The CDR3 region has the DNA TGTGCCAGCAGCTTACCTTTCTCGCGGGGTGAAAAACTGTTTTTT.

The chain carries TRBV5-6 and TRBJ2-7, with D perhaps matching TRBD1 (6 bases). Trimming left V 2 bases short and J 1 base short, with 16 bases between. The CDR3 consists of 16 residues. The germline V gene has CDR1 SGHDT and CDR2 YYEEEE. DNA of the CDR3: TGTGCCAGCAGCTTCCGGACAGCCGGGCAGTCCTACGAGCAGTACGTC. This gives the protein CASSFRTAGQSYEQYV.

This clone was detected a few times. The chain combines TRBV23-1 with TRBJ2-7, with 8 bases matching TRBD1. TRBV23-1 is annotated as an ORF whose role is uncertain. The CDR3 contains 18 residues. With 6 bases clipped from V and 1 base from J, the junction kept 17 bases outside the gene matches. The CDR3 sequence: CASRNKGQGPSFSYEQYV. In DNA form, the CDR3 reads TGCGCCAGCAGGAATAAAGGACAGGGTCCTTCCTTTTCCTACGAGCAGTACGTC.

The chain joins TRBV4-1 to TRBJ2-1; a possible D gene is TRBD2 (7 bases). The CDR3 consists of 17 residues. The ends were cut back, 3 bases at V and 4 bases at J, with 19 bases in the middle. Germline V gene data show CDR1 as MGHRA and CDR2 as YSYEKL. The CDR3 region has the DNA TGCGCCAGCAGCCACAGCGGACTAGGGGGGCCTTACAATGAGCAGTTCTTC. Translating gives CASSHSGLGGPYNEQFF.

The chain joins TRBV5-1 to TRBJ1-6; the D is unclear. CDR3 length: 14 amino acids. Looked up from germline, CDR1 is SGHRS and CDR2 is YFSETQ. Trimming stripped 3 bases from V and 10 bases from J, with 14 bases between. This CDR3 reads CASSSRVSNSPLHF. As DNA, the CDR3 is TGCGCCAGCAGCTCACGAGTTTCAAACTCACCCCTCCACTTT.

This chain links TRBV29-1 with TRBJ2-7, with 10 bases aligning to TRBD1. With 5 bases clipped from V and 0 bases from J, the junction kept 4 bases outside the gene matches. This CDR3 region has 14 residues. Germline V gene lookup returns CDR1 SQVTM and CDR2 ANQGSEA. CDR3 sequence (DNA): TGCAGCGTTACCCGGGACAGGGGCTCCTACGAGCAGTACTTC. This gives the protein CSVTRDRGSYEQYF.

The CDR3 reads CAISGSSLAGGLETQYF. The CDR3 nucleotides read TGTGCCATCAGTGGGTCCTCACTAGCGGGGGGGCTGGAGACCCAGTACTTC. This sequence joins TRBV10-3 and TRBJ2-5; TRBD2 matches 13 bases. The V gene's germline CDR1 is ENHRY and CDR2 SYGVKD. This CDR3 comprises 17 residues. V shed 4 bases and J 5 bases; nucleotides not matched to a gene: 10.

This clone appeared a few times. The CDR3 reads CASSLPGGTEAFF. The DNA for the CDR3 is TGTGCCAGCAGCCTCCCGGGGGGCACTGAAGCTTTCTTT. V is TRBV7-2 and J is TRBJ1-1; D perhaps matches TRBD1 (5 bases). V gave up 5 bases and J gave up 4 bases, with 11 bases separating them. In germline, CDR1 is SGHTA, CDR2 FQGNSA. The CDR3 has 13 amino acids. The variable domain in full, with the rest retrieved from reference TRBV7-2 and TRBJ1-1, is GAGVSQSPSNKVTEKGKDVELRCDPISGHTALYWYRQSLGQGLEFLIYFQGNSAPDKSGLPSDRFSAERTGGSVSTLTIQRTQQEDSAVYLCASSLPGGTEAFFGQGTRLTVV.

The rearrangement uses TRBV7-6 and TRBJ2-5; TRBD2 aligns across 13 bases. Per germline, CDR1 SGHVS and CDR2 FNYEAQ. Trimming cost V 5 bases and J 5 bases; bases outside gene matches: 5. The CDR3 has 15 amino acids. Here the CDR3 reads CASSPGLAGVETQYF. The CDR3 coding sequence is TGTGCCAGCAGCCCTGGACTAGCGGGGGTGGAGACCCAGTACTTC.

The chain links TRBV5-4 to TRBJ2-5, with 8 positions matching TRBD1. Looked up from germline, CDR1 is SGHNT and CDR2 is YYREEE (reference sequence). The trim removed 4 bases at V and 4 bases at J, leaving 15 bases unmatched. This CDR3 is 17 amino acids long. In nucleotides, the CDR3 is TGTGCCAGCAGCGACCGCCAGACAGGGGAAGGAGGAGAGACCCAGTACTTC. This gives the protein CASSDRQTGEGGETQYF.

This chain connects TRBV30 to TRBJ2-7; 7 bases align to TRBD2. With V trimmed by 2 bases and J by 5 bases, 0 bases remained unmatched. Per germline, CDR1 GTSNPN and CDR2 SVGIG (reference sequence). This CDR3 is 11 amino acids long. The CDR3 DNA reads as TGTGCCTGGAGTCGGGGGGACGAGCAGTACGTC. This translates into CAWSRGDEQYV.